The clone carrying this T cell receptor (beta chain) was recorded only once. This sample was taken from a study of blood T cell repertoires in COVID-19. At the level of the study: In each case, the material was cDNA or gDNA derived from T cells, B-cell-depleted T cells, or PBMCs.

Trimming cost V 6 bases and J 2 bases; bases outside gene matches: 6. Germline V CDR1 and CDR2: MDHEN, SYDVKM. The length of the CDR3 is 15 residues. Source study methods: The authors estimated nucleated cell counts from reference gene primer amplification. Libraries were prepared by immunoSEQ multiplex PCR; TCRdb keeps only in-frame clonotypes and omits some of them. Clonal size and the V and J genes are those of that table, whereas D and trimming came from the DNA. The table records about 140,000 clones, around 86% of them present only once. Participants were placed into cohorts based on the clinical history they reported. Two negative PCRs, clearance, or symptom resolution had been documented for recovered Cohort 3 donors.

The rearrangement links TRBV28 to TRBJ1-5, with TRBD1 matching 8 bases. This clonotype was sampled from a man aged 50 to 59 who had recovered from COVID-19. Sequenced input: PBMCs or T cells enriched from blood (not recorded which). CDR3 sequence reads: CASSRDRGGNQPQHF. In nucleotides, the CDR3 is TGTGCCAGCAGCCGTGACAGGGGCGGCAATCAGCCCCAGCATTTT.